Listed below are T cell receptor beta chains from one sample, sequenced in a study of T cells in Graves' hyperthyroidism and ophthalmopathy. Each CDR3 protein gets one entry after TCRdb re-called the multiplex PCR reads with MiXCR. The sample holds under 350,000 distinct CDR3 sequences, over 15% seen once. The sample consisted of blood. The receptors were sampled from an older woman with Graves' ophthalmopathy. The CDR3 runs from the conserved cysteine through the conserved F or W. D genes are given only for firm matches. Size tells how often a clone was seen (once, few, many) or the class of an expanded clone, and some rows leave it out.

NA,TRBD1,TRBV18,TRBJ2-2,TGTGCCAGCTCATCAGGGGGCCCGGGGTACACCGGGGAGCTGTTTTTT,CASSSGGPGYTGELFF
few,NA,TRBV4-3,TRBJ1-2,TGCGCCAGCAGCCAAGGGGCCCGGGCCGGCTATGGCTACACCTTC,CASSQGARAGYGYTF
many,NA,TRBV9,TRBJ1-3,TGTGCCAGCAGCGTAGGGTCAGGCAGCTCTGGAAACACCATATATTTT,CASSVGSGSSGNTIYF
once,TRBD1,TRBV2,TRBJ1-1,TGTGCCAGCTGTGGGACAGGGGGCGATAACACTGAAGCTTTCTTT,CASCGTGGDNTEAFF
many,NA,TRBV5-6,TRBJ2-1,TGTGCCAGCAGCTTTGAGGTGGAGCAGTTCTTC,CASSFEVEQFF
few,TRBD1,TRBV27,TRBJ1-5,TGTGCCAGCAGTTCGGGGTACAGGGGAAGCAATCAGCCCCAGCATTTT,CASSSGYRGSNQPQHF
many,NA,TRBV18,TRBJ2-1,TGTGCCAGCTCATCCTACAGGGACTTACTCAATGAGCAGTTCTTC,CASSSYRDLLNEQFF
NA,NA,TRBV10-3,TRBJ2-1,TGTGCCATCAGTGAGATAGGGGCCCTCGGTGAGCAGTTCTTC,CAISEIGALGEQFF
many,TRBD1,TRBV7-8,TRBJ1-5,TGTGCCAGCAGGCTGGGGACAGGGGGGCCGCCCCAGCATTTT,CASRLGTGGPPQHF
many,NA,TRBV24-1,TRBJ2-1,TGTGCCACCAGTAAGGGTGGCTACAATGAGCAGTTCTTC,CATSKGGYNEQFF
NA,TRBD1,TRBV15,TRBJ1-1,TGTGCCACCAGCAGACAGGGGGTAGAGACTGAAGCTTTCTTT,CATSRQGVETEAFF
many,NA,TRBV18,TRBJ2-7,TGTGCCAGCTCACCCACAGGGATTCCCTACGAGCAGTACTTC,CASSPTGIPYEQYF
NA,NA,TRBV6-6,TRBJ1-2,TGTGCCAGCAGTTACGAGGCGGACCTTAACTATGGCTACACCTTC,CASSYEADLNYGYTF
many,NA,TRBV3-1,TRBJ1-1,TGTGCCAGCAGCCAAGGACAGCTCGGGGACACTGAAGCTTTCTTT,CASSQGQLGDTEAFF
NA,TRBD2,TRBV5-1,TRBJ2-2,TGCGCCAGCAGCCCCCGGGAGGGGTGGGGGAACACCGGGGAGCTGTTTTTT,CASSPREGWGNTGELFF
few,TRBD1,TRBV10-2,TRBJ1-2,TGCGCCAGCAGTGAGGGGCAACAGGGGTACTATGGCTACACCTTC,CASSEGQQGYYGYTF
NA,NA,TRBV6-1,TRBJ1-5,TGTGCCAGCAGGGACAGTCTAGGGAATCAGCCCCAGCATTTT,CASRDSLGNQPQHF
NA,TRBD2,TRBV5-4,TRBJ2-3,TGTGCCAGCAGGGGGACTAGCGGGAGAAGCACAGATACGCAGTATTTT,CASRGTSGRSTDTQYF
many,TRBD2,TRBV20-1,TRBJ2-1,TGCAGTGCTCTAGAGGTTAGCGGGAGGGTTTTCAATGAGCAGTTCTTC,CSALEVSGRVFNEQFF
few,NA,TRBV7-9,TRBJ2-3,TGTGCCAGCAGCTCTACTAGTACCTGGGCAGATACGCAGTATTTT,CASSSTSTWADTQYF
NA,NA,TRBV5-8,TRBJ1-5,TGTGCCAGCAGCTTGGCCGTACAGACCAATCAGCCCCAGCATTTT,CASSLAVQTNQPQHF
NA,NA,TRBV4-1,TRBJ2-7,TGCGCCAGCAGCCAACTAGTCGGGAGCTCGACCTACGAGCAGTACTTC,CASSQLVGSSTYEQYF
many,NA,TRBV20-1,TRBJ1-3,TGCAGCCCATGGGCTCCCAACTCTGGAAACACCATATATTTT,CSPWAPNSGNTIYF
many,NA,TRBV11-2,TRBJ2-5,TGTGCCAGCAGCATCCCGGTGGGTTCGTACCAAGAGACCCAGTACTTC,CASSIPVGSYQETQYF
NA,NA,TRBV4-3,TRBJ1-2,TGCGCCAGCAGCCCCACGGGGGGACCCCAATCCTATGGCTACACCTTC,CASSPTGGPQSYGYTF